This T cell receptor beta chain emerged from a study of shared clonotypes between healthy human individuals (TCRdb year 2020). As for the study more broadly: The cohort included three men and a couple of women between 18 and 49 years of age. Each donor's leukapheresis produced roughly between roughly 0.94 and 9.5 billion PBMCs. For each donor, CD4 naive and CD4 memory were each run on three plates, CD8 naive on two plates, and CD8 memory on one plate. To increase sequencing depth and limit assay-specific biases, different laboratories used diverse techniques to prepare libraries and sequence TCR repertoires. To estimate repertoire size and how much clonotype sharing occurs between individuals, the study deeply sequenced the blood TCR repertoires of several healthy adults. What the research found in general, with its limitations: Only blood was sampled, and tissue TCR repertoires likely differ from those in blood. Sharing across four donors was observed for approximately 5% of naive CD4, less than 4% of naive CD8, 2% to 2.5% of memory CD4, and roughly 0.4% of memory CD8 clonotypes. Higher generation probabilities were observed for clonotypes shared by all four sorted-subset donors than for non-shared clonotypes. Naive subsets generally had larger estimated clonotype richness than memory subsets. The genetic and exposure-history diversity represented was limited by the small number of donors. Incomplete sequencing was indicated by rarefaction of sorted-subset datasets, despite the large sequencing depth. Pairwise subsampling led to the expectation that sequencing depth would affect the degree of clonotype sharing among donors.

TCR CDR3 regions were amplified from genomic DNA by multiplex PCR using the deep immunoSEQ assay. For each cell subset, the extracted genomic DNA was distributed evenly across all wells of several immunoSEQ 96-well plates, and each plate served as one replicate. For sorted subsets, each replicate PCR was loaded with roughly 0.2 ug genomic DNA, equivalent to some 31,000 T cell genomes. Purified libraries were measured with a Qubit 3.0 fluorometer, size-checked on a Bioanalyzer 2100, and measured again with the KAPA Library Quantification kit. Every immunoSEQ 96-well plate was sequenced on a separate single-read 150-cycle Illumina NextSeq 550 flow cell. Per the original workflow: Because the immunoSEQ output included only junctional sequences and no quality scores, the filtering could not be the same as the filtering used for full-length reads. To assign V/J genes and CDR3, sequences were annotated against IMGT germline references using PyIR, a Python wrapper for IgBLAST v1.9. Reads with weak V/J assignments (E-value above 1e-6), missing CDR3, stop codons, out-of-frame junctions, or ambiguous translated residues were removed. A V3J clonotype was defined by an identical inferred V gene, J gene, and CDR3 amino acid sequence. Percentage overlap between repertoires was computed as shared unique clonotypes divided by the size of the smaller repertoire. Richness of each repertoire was evaluated using RTK rarefaction, the Chao1 estimator, and Recon v2.1 estimates of unobserved clonotypes. Generation probabilities were computed with OLGA for all TCRbeta clonotypes obtained by the gDNA method from four donors. This is the immuneACCESS table as TCRdb keeps it, with only in-frame sequences that have V and J called. A part of the clones is gone; compared with another copy, unresolved V genes explain less than half, and the rest is unexplained. V and J calls plus clone size are reproduced from that table; the DNA served to infer D and trimming. Recorded for this sample are approximately 2,000,000 clones; around 95% of them occurred a single time. About 1.7% of the sample is held by the ten biggest clonotypes.

Trimming takes 4 bases from V and 5 bases from J, and the germline ends sit 10 bases apart. CDR1 and CDR2 (SGHDT, YYEEEE) derive from the germline V gene. The CDR3 numbers 12 residues from cysteine through phenylalanine. The kept DNA is CDR3 alone, 36 bases in frame from the first base. CD8 naive samples consisted of CD45RO-negative cells that were positively selected for CCR7, yielding a CD45RA+CCR7+ population without TemRA cells. The donors were healthy, HIV-negative adults with no recently reported acute infections or vaccinations. Only Caucasian adults living in Nashville, Tennessee, USA were represented among the donors. Blood was collected by leukapheresis, and PBMCs were isolated by Ficoll-Histopaque density gradient centrifugation and then cryopreserved in liquid nitrogen vapor phase. Analytical flow cytometry was used to check the purity and quantity of each magnetically sorted T cell population. From each sorted fraction, genomic DNA was isolated and quantified by UV absorbance on a Nanodrop 2000c.

As for this clone: The antigen it recognizes is unknown. Base quality data are lacking; no much larger clone is found one base away.

Sequencing input: naive CD8+ T cells from PBMCs. According to the study, the label for this sample's cell subset or site signals: CD45RA+CCR7+. The receptor was isolated from a man between 18 and 35 years old in good health. Some clones in this sample may be carry-over from other donors' samples. This receptor chain uses TRBV5-6 and TRBJ2-7, and perhaps TRBD2 as D gene, on 6 matching bases. The CDR3 protein sequence reads: CASSAGSNEQYF. The sequenced DNA is TGTGCCAGCAGCGCCGGGAGCAACGAGCAGTACTTC.